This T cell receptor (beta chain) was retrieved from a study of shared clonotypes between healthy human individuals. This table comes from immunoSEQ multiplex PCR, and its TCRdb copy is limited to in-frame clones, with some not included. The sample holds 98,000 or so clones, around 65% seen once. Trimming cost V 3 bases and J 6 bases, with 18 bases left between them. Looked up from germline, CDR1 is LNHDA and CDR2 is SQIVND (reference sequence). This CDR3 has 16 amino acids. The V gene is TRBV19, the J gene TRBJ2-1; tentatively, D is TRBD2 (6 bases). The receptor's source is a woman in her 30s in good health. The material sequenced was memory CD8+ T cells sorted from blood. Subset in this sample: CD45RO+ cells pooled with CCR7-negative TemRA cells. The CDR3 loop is CASSIRGGSGTNEQFF. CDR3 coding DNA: TGTGCCAGTAGTATTCGGGGTGGTAGCGGCACCAATGAGCAGTTCTTC.